This TCR beta chain was sequenced for a study of T cell responses to AZD1222 COVID-19 vaccine. General study points: After the peak T cell response, and only then, were repertoires sampled. Unmutated variant regions are reportedly the target of nearly half of TCRs that are spike-specific. Mapped onto spike, vaccine-associated CD4 TCRs spanned it and were dominant at 160-218 and 743-854.

V shed 2 bases and J shed 5 bases, with 7 bases lying between them. The CDR3 has 14 amino acids. Looked up from germline, CDR1 is MNHEY and CDR2 is SVGEGT. Sequencing was performed with immunoSEQ multiplex PCR; in TCRdb, only in-frame clones are kept and a portion is missing. Among 130,000 or so clones listed, roughly 93% were seen once. To note about this clone: The target antigen is unknown.

The chain has TRBV6-2 or TRBV6-3 and TRBJ1-6; D may be TRBD1 (6 bases). This clonotype was obtained from an adult in good health. Sample: peripheral blood, taken on day 0 of AZD1222 vaccination. The CDR3 reads CASSYTGNNSPLHF. The DNA for the CDR3 is TGTGCCAGCAGTTACACAGGGAATAATTCACCCCTCCACTTT.